Presented here are 14 T cell receptor beta chains from one specimen sequenced in a study of OX40 agonist ivuxolimab in advanced cancers. TCRdb's copy holds only in-frame clones and misses some; the assay was immunoSEQ multiplex PCR. The table records roughly 93,000 clones, approximately 80% of them present only once. The source was CD4+ or CD8+ T cells sorted from blood, collected in a trial of the OX40 agonist ivuxolimab. These receptors all come from an adult with an advanced solid tumor such as melanoma, head and neck, liver or kidney cancer.

This clone was recorded only once. The V and J genes are TRBV30 and TRBJ2-7, with 8 bases lining up with TRBD2. The CDR3 is 15 residues long. Per the germline V gene, CDR1 is GTSNPN and CDR2 is SVGIG (reference sequence). V lost 4 bases to trimming and J lost 0 bases; unmatched junction nucleotides: 8. Here the CDR3 DNA reads TGTGCCTGGAACCTCAGCGGGGGTCGCTCCTACGAGCAGTACTTC. Its protein is CAWNLSGGRSYEQYF.

The chain has TRBV7-8 and TRBJ2-1; D possibly corresponds to TRBD1 (5 bases). Trimming removed 2 bases from V and 5 bases from J, with 10 bases in between. CDR1 SGHVS and CDR2 FQNEAQ come from the germline V gene. This CDR3 has 14 amino acids. This chain's CDR3 is CASSLQGMNNEQFF. The CDR3 bases are TGTGCCAGCAGCTTACAGGGAATGAACAATGAGCAGTTCTTC.

This clone turned up a few times. The chain recombines TRBV11-1 with TRBJ2-7; TRBD1 matches at 9 bases. This CDR3 has 14 residues. Germline CDR1 SGHAT, CDR2 FQDESV (reference sequence). With V trimmed by 2 bases and J by 6 bases, 5 bases remained unmatched. CDR3 protein: CASSLTGGSFEQYF. DNA of the CDR3: TGTGCCAGCAGCTTAACAGGGGGCAGCTTCGAGCAGTACTTC. The variable domain in full, completed from reference TRBV11-1 and TRBJ2-7, reads EAEVAQSPRYKITEKSQAVAFWCDPISGHATLYWYRQILGQGPELLVQFQDESVVDDSQLPKDRFSAERLKGVDSTLKIQPAELGDSAMYLCASSLTGGSFEQYFGPGTRLTVT.

The J gene is TRBJ2-7, the V gene TRBV19; a weak D match, TRBD1 (6 bases). This CDR3 has 17 amino acids. Looked up from germline, CDR1 is LNHDA and CDR2 is SQIVND (reference sequence). V was shortened by 4 bases and J by 6 bases, with 25 bases between the two germline ends. The CDR3 coding sequence is TGTGCCAGTAGTACCCCTGCCATGACAGGCTCAGACGGCGAGCAGTACTTC. It translates to CASSTPAMTGSDGEQYF. Supplemented by reference TRBV19 and TRBJ2-7, the full variable domain reads DGGITQSPKYLFRKEGQNVTLSCEQNLNHDAMYWYRQDPGQGLRLIYYSQIVNDFQKGDIAEGYSVSREKKESFPLTVTSAQKNPTAFYLCASSTPAMTGSDGEQYFGPGTRLTVT.

This chain joins TRBV4-1 and TRBJ1-1; D gene ambiguous. The V end lost 1 base, the J end lost 0 bases, and 9 bases lay between the germline ends. Looked up from germline, CDR1 is MGHRA and CDR2 is YSYEKL. CDR3 length equals 15 residues. The CDR3 sequence is CASSQAIVLNTEAFF. The CDR3, as DNA: TGCGCCAGCAGCCAAGCGATAGTCCTGAACACTGAAGCTTTCTTT.

This rearrangement joins TRBV6-5 to TRBJ2-7; D gene unclear. The CDR3 spans 15 residues. CDR1 and CDR2 (germline): MNHEY, SVGAGI. V lost 6 bases to trimming and J lost 2 bases, with 17 bases between them. Here the CDR3 DNA reads TGTGCCAGCAGGACCGGCGATACTCTAACCTACGAGCAGTACTTC. Translation gives CASRTGDTLTYEQYF.

Only a few counts were recorded for this clone. Other DNA sequences in the same sample also yield this CDR3. This chain uses TRBV27 with TRBJ1-6; D is unresolved. Trimming removed 3 bases from V and 7 bases from J, with 7 bases in between. In germline, CDR1 is MNHEY, CDR2 SMNVEV (reference sequence). The CDR3 sequence is 13 residues long. In DNA form, the CDR3 reads TGTGCCAGCAGTTTGTTGGGGAATTCACCCCTCCACTTT. It is translated as CASSLLGNSPLHF.

This sequence joins TRBV30 and TRBJ1-3, with a possible D match to TRBD1 (5 bases). CDR1 and CDR2 (germline): GTSNPN, SVGIG (reference sequence). V gave up 0 bases and J gave up 0 bases, with 27 bases separating them. The CDR3 sequence is 21 residues long. The CDR3 DNA reads TGTGCCTGGAGTGTAATCTTATCCGGGACCGGGTCTCTAAGCTCTGGAAACACCATATATTTT. Translation gives CAWSVILSGTGSLSSGNTIYF.

The chain uses TRBV6-6 and TRBJ1-1, with 9 bases lining up with TRBD1. Trimming at V came to 0 bases and at J to 1 base, leaving 3 bases not matched to a gene. This CDR3 has 16 amino acids. CDR1 and CDR2 (germline): MNHNY, SVGAGI (reference sequence). The CDR3 coding sequence is TGTGCCAGCAGTTACTCACAGGGGGCGCCGAACACTGAAGCTTTCTTT. It codes for CASSYSQGAPNTEAFF.

The chain links TRBV5-4 to TRBJ2-2; D is perhaps TRBD2 (7 bases). Per germline, CDR1 SGHNT and CDR2 YYREEE (reference sequence). The CDR3 totals 17 residues. The V end lost 1 base, the J end lost 6 bases, and 19 bases lay between the germline ends. The CDR3 is CASSLRGGTTTSGELFF. The CDR3 region has the DNA TGTGCCAGCAGCTTGAGGGGAGGGACAACTACCTCCGGGGAGCTGTTTTTT.

The chain uses TRBV7-9 and TRBJ2-4, with D perhaps matching TRBD1 or TRBD2 (5 bases each). Trimming removed 6 bases at V and 0 bases at J, with 9 bases between. The CDR3 extends over 14 amino acids. Germline V CDR1 and CDR2: SEHNR, FQNEAQ (reference sequence). CDR3 region: CASSWDVAKNIQYF. DNA for the CDR3: TGTGCCAGCAGTTGGGACGTAGCCAAAAACATTCAGTACTTC.

The genes are TRBV5-1 and TRBJ2-3; D gene uncertain. From germline, CDR1 is SGHRS and CDR2 YFSETQ. V was trimmed by 4 bases and J by 2 bases, leaving 11 bases between them. CDR3 length equals 14 residues. This CDR3 reads CASSRPDVTDTQYF. The CDR3 region has the DNA TGCGCCAGCAGCCGACCCGACGTCACAGATACGCAGTATTTT.

This rearrangement joins TRBV11-3 to TRBJ2-1; TRBD2 matches 9 bases. V shed 5 bases and J 6 bases; nucleotides not matched to a gene: 17. CDR1 and CDR2 from the germline V gene are SGHNT and YENEEA. CDR3 length: 18 amino acids. The DNA for the CDR3 is TGTGCCAGCAGCGCGGGGGGGGTAGCCGGATCTCCCGGCAATGAGCAGTTCTTC. Encoded protein: CASSAGGVAGSPGNEQFF.

J is TRBJ1-5 and V is TRBV7-6; maybe TRBD1 (6 bases). This CDR3 spans 15 amino acids. Germline-derived CDR1 and CDR2 are SGHVS and FNYEAQ. The V end was cut by 4 bases, the J end by 3 bases, with 13 bases between. The CDR3 region has the DNA TGTGCCAGCAGCTCCGATGGGGGGCTCAATCAGCCCCAGCATTTT. It translates to CASSSDGGLNQPQHF.